These 6 T cell receptor beta chains originate from one sample sequenced in a study of blood T cell repertoires in COVID-19. Repertoires were generated with immunoSEQ multiplex PCR, while TCRdb's copy carries only in-frame clones and drops some. Here the sample spans roughly 200,000 clones, 83% being singletons. Sequenced material: peripheral blood. These TCRs come from a woman in her thirties with COVID-19, enrolled during active disease.

The rearrangement joins TRBV27 to TRBJ2-7; D may be TRBD2 (5 bases). Germline assignment: CDR1 MNHEY and CDR2 SMNVEV (reference sequence). The V gene lost 5 bases and the J gene lost 2 bases, with 19 bases spanning the gap. The CDR3 is made up of 16 amino acids. This chain's CDR3 is CASSPLFQDGTYEQYF. The CDR3 nucleotides read TGTGCCAGCAGTCCACTTTTCCAAGACGGGACCTACGAGCAGTACTTC.

This clone was found a few times. V usage is TRBV6-4 and J usage is TRBJ2-3; 7 nucleotides agree with TRBD2. The germline gives CDR1 MRHNA, CDR2 SNTAGT. V gave up 5 bases and J gave up 3 bases; unmatched junction bases: 2. This CDR3 comprises 13 residues. The CDR3 loop reads CASSSGETDTQYF. The DNA for the CDR3 is TGTGCCAGCAGTAGCGGGGAAACAGATACGCAGTATTTT.

The chain recombines TRBV30 with TRBJ1-3; TRBD1 might be the D (6 bases). Germline CDR1 reads GTSNPN; CDR2 reads SVGIG (reference sequence). This CDR3 has 14 residues. Trimming shortened V by 2 bases and J by 2 bases, and 10 bases separated the two germline ends. In nucleotides, the CDR3 is TGTGCCTGGAGTATAGGGGGAGCTGGAAACACCATATATTTT. This sequence encodes CAWSIGGAGNTIYF.

V and J are TRBV15 and TRBJ1-2; maybe TRBD1 (5 bases). V was pared by 0 bases and J by 6 bases, with 20 bases between. CDR1 and CDR2 from the germline V gene are LNHNV and YYDKDF (reference sequence). This CDR3 spans 17 amino acids. The CDR3 region is CATSRDRSAGRIDGYTF. CDR3 sequence (DNA): TGTGCCACCAGCAGAGATCGGTCGGCAGGGAGGATTGATGGCTACACCTTC.

The chain uses TRBV5-6 and TRBJ1-5; TRBD1 matches 10 bases. This CDR3 has 17 amino acids. Germline assignment: CDR1 SGHDT and CDR2 YYEEEE. Unmatched junction bases numbered 11, after V lost 1 base and J lost 7 bases. CDR3 sequence: CASSLYVGQGPGQPQHF. The DNA of the CDR3 is TGTGCCAGCAGCTTGTACGTGGGACAGGGGCCAGGGCAGCCCCAGCATTTT.

This rearrangement joins TRBV3-1 (or the pseudogene TRBV3-2) to TRBJ2-1, with D tentatively TRBD2 (5 bases). Per germline, CDR1 LGHDT and CDR2 YNNKEL (reference sequence). The V gene lost 6 bases and the J gene lost 5 bases, with 17 bases spanning the gap. CDR3 length: 15 amino acids. This CDR3 is CASRPQRTLNNEQFF. The DNA of the CDR3 is TGTGCCAGCAGGCCCCAGCGGACCTTAAACAATGAGCAGTTCTTC.